The sequence of this T cell receptor (beta chain) was determined in a study of shared clonotypes between healthy human individuals (dated by TCRdb to the early 2020s). As for the study more broadly: The cohort included three men and two women between 18 and 49 years of age. The study deeply sequenced blood TCR repertoires of roughly five healthy adults to estimate repertoire size and the extent of clonotype sharing between individuals. Different laboratories and diverse techniques were used to prepare libraries and sequence TCR repertoires, to increase sequencing depth and limit assay-specific biases. Each donor's leukapheresis produced roughly between about 0.8 and 10 billion PBMCs. For each donor, three plates each were used for CD4 naive and CD4 memory, two plates were used for CD8 naive, and one plate was used for CD8 memory.

The germline V gene specifies SQVTM as CDR1 and ANQGSEA as CDR2. Spanning cysteine to phenylalanine, the CDR3 consists of 11 amino acids. The sequence is cut down to CDR3 DNA, 33 bases in frame from base 1. V and J are truncated by 4 bases and 5 bases respectively, leaving an intervening sequence of 8 bases. The research as a whole found: Naive subsets generally had larger estimated clonotype richness than memory subsets did. Because the study included a small number of donors, the genetic and exposure-history diversity represented was limited. Clonotypes shared by all four sorted-subset donors showed higher generation probabilities than non-shared clonotypes. Across a handful of donors, approximately 4.6% of naive CD4, roughly 3.8% of naive CD8, 2.3% of memory CD4, and around 0.4% of memory CD8 clonotypes were shared. Based on pairwise subsampling, the degree of clonotype sharing among donors was expected to be affected by sequencing depth. Sampling was restricted to blood, and TCR repertoires in tissues likely differ from the TCR repertoires found in blood. Incomplete sequencing was indicated by rarefaction of sorted-subset datasets, despite the large sequencing depth.

About this clone: It lacks a known antigen. No much larger clonotype is one base removed from it; base qualities were not supplied.

Healthy HIV-negative adults with no recently reported acute infections or vaccinations were included as donors. All donors were Caucasian adults living in Nashville, Tennessee, USA. CD4+ T cells were enriched by magnetic negative selection, after which naive cells were positively selected on CD45RA and the negative fraction was taken as the memory subset. After blood collection by leukapheresis, PBMCs were isolated using Ficoll-Histopaque density gradient centrifugation and then cryopreserved in the vapor phase of liquid nitrogen. Analytical flow cytometry was used to check the purity and quantity of each magnetically sorted T cell population. Each sorted fraction had its genomic DNA isolated and then quantified by UV absorbance on a Nanodrop 2000c. Using the deep immunoSEQ assay, TCR CDR3 regions were amplified from genomic DNA by multiplex PCR. Genomic DNA extracted from each cell subset was distributed evenly over all wells of several immunoSEQ 96-well plates, and each plate served as one replicate. For sorted subsets, each replicate PCR was loaded with about 0.2 ug genomic DNA, equivalent to some 31,000 T cell genomes. Purified libraries were measured with a Qubit 3.0 fluorometer, size-checked on a Bioanalyzer 2100, and measured again with the KAPA Library Quantification kit. Each immunoSEQ 96-well plate was sequenced on its own single-read 150-cycle Illumina NextSeq 550 flow cell. The study's processing was this. Because only junctional sequences without quality scores were contained in the immunoSEQ output, filtering matching that applied to full-length reads could not be performed. Sequences were annotated with PyIR, a Python wrapper for IgBLAST v1.9, and V/J genes and CDR3 were assigned using IMGT germline references. Reads with weak V/J assignments (E-value above 1e-6), missing CDR3, stop codons, out-of-frame junctions, or ambiguous translated residues were removed. V3J clonotypes were defined by identical inferred V gene, J gene, and CDR3 amino acid sequence. To compute the percentage overlap between repertoires, the number of shared unique clonotypes was divided by the size of the smaller repertoire. RTK rarefaction, the Chao1 estimator, and Recon v2.1 estimates of unobserved clonotypes were used to assess repertoire richness. Generation probabilities for all TCRbeta clonotypes obtained by the gDNA method from a few donors were computed using OLGA. Here the immuneACCESS table is served through TCRdb, limited to in-frame sequences with V and J called. Missing clones are a known gap in these copies; in checked studies unresolved V genes cover under half, and the rest lacks a known reason. V and J calls and clone size are as listed in that table; D and trimming were resolved from the DNA. The sample has some 2,100,000 clones on record, approximately 96% of them singletons. Around 0.13% of the sample rests with the top ten.

Sequenced material: naive CD4+ T cells sorted from blood. The intended sense of this specimen's cell subset or site label: CD45RA+ positively selected. The TCR comes from a man younger than 35 in good health. This chain joins TRBV29-1 to TRBJ1-1, with no confidently assigned D gene. The DNA is as follows: TGCAGCGTTGTCCCCAGGACTGAAGCTTTCTTT. Its product reads: CSVVPRTEAFF.